The subject of this entry is one T cell receptor beta chain. As yet, its antigen is unknown. TCRdb ran MiXCR on the reads and lists one entry per CDR3 protein. The data show approximately 990,000 distinct CDR3 sequences, under 40% seen once. The CDR3 has 16 residues. Trimming cost V 3 bases and J 6 bases, with 17 bases left between them. The data derive from a study of T cell repertoires in cytomegalovirus infection. Turning to the study itself: Used in the study were CMV epitopes, some recently identified and HLA-C-restricted, others well-studied and HLA-B-restricted. Points from the study as a whole: Ex vivo, HLA-C-restricted CMV-specific TCR beta clonotypes prevailed over the rest of the response.

This sequence joins TRBV12-3 or TRBV12-4 and TRBJ1-4; D is uncertain. This sequence was found in a human donor in good health (CMV status not recorded). Some clones in this sample may be carry-over from other donors' samples. The material sequenced was cultured CD8+ T cells from PBMCs, taken from culture after CMV antigen stimulation. CDR3 nucleotides: TGTGCCAGCAGTTTTTTGAGTCCTAAGTCGGATGAAAAACTGTTTTTT. As protein: CASSFLSPKSDEKLFF.